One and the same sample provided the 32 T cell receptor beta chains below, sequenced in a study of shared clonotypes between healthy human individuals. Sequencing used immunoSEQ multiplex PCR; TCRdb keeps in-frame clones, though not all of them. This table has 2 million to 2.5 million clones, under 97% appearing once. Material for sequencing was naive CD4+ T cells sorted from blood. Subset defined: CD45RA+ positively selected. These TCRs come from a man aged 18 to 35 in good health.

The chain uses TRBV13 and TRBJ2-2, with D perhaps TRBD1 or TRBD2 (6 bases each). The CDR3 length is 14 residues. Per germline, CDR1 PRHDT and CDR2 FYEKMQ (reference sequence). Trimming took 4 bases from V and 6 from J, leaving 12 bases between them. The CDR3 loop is CASSWGARSGELFF. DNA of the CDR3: TGTGCCAGCAGCTGGGGGGCCAGGTCCGGGGAGCTGTTTTTT.

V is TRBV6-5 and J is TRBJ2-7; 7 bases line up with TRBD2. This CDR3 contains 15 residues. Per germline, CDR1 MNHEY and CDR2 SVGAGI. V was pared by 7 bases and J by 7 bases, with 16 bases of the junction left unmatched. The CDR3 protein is CASTYGEGGPWEQYF. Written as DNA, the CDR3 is TGTGCCAGCACCTATGGTGAGGGAGGGCCTTGGGAGCAGTACTTC.

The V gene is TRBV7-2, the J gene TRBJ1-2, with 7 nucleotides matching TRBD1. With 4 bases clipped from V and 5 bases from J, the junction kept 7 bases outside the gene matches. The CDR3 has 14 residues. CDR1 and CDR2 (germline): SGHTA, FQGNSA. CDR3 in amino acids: CASSSQGGRYGYTF. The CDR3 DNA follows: TGTGCCAGCAGCTCTCAGGGGGGTCGATATGGCTACACCTTC.

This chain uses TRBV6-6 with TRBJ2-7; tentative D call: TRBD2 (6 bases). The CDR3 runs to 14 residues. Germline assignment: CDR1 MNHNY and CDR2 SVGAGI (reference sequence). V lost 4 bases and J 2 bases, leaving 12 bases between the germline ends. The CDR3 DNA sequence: TGTGCCAGCAGTTTTGGGGGGAGTGCCTACGAGCAGTACTTC. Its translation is CASSFGGSAYEQYF.

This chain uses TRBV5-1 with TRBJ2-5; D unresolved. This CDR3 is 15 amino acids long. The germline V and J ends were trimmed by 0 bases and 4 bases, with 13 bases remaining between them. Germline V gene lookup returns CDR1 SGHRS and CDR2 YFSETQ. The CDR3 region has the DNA TGCGCCAGCAGCTTGGAAGGTCGCCCCCCAGAGACCCAGTACTTC. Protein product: CASSLEGRPPETQYF.

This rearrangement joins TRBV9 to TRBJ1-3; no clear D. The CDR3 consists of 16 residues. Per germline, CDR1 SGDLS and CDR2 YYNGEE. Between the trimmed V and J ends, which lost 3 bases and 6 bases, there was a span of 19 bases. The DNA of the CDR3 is TGTGCCAGCAGCGCTAGATACGAAGGTTCCCTAAACACCATATATTTT. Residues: CASSARYEGSLNTIYF.

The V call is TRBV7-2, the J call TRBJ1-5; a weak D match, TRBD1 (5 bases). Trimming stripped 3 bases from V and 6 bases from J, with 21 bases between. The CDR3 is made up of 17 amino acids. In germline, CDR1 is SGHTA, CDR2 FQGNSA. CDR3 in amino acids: CASSFATGGFPAQPQHF. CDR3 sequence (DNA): TGTGCCAGCAGCTTCGCAACCGGGGGGTTCCCGGCTCAGCCCCAGCATTTT.

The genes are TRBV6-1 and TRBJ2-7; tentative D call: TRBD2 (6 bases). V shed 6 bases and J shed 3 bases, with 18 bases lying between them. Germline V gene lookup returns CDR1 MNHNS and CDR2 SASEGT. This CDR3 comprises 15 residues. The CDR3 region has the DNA TGTGCCAGCAGCGAGAATCCGAGCGGGTACTACGAGCAGTACTTC. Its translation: CASSENPSGYYEQYF.

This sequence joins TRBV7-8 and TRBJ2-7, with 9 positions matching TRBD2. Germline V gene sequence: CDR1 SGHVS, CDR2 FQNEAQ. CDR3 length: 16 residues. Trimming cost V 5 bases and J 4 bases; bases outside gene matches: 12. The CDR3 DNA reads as TGTGCCAGCAGCCTTGGGACTAGCACGCGAGGTTACGAGCAGTACTTC. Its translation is CASSLGTSTRGYEQYF. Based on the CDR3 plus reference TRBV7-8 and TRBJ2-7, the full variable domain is GAGVSQSPRYKVAKRGQDVALRCDPISGHVSLFWYQQALGQGPEFLTYFQNEAQLDKSGLPSDRFFAERPEGSVSTLKIQRTQQEDSAVYLCASSLGTSTRGYEQYFGPGTRLTVT.

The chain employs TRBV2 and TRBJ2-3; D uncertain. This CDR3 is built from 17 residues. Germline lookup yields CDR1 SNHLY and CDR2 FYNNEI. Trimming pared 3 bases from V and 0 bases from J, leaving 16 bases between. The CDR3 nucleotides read TGTGCCAGCAGTGACCCTCTTCCTCGTGGGAGCACAGATACGCAGTATTTT. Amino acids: CASSDPLPRGSTDTQYF.

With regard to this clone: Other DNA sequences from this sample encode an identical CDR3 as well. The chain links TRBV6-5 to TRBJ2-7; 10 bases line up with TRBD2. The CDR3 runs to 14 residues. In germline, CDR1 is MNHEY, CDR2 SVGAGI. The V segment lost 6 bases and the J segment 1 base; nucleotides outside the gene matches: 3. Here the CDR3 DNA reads TGTGCCAGCAGACGGACTAGCGGATCCTACGAGCAGTACTTC. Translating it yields CASRRTSGSYEQYF.

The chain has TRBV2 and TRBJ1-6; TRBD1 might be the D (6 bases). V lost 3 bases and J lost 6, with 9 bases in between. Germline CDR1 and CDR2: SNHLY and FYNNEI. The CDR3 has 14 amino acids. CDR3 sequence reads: CASSDGQINSPLHF. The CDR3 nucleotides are TGTGCCAGCAGTGACGGACAGATTAATTCACCCCTCCACTTT.

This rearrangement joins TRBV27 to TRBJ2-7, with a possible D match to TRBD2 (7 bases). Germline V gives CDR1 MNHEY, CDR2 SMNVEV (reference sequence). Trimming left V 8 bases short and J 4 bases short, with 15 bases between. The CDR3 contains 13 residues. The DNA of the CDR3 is TGTGCCAGCTGGGGGAGGGGGTATTACGAGCAGTACTTC. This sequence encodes CASWGRGYYEQYF.

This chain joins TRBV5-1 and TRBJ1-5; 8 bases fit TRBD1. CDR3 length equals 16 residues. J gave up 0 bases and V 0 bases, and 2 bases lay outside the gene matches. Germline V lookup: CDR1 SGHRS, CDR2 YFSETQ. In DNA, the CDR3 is TGCGCCAGCAGCTTGGGGGACAGGAATAGCAATCAGCCCCAGCATTTT. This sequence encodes CASSLGDRNSNQPQHF.

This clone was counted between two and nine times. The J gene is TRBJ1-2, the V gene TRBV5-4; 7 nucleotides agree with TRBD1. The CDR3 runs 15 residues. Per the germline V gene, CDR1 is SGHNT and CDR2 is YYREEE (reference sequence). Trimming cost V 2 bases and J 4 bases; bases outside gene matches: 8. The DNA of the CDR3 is TGTGCCAGCAGCTTACCTAGGACAGGCCCCTATGGCTACACCTTC. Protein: CASSLPRTGPYGYTF.

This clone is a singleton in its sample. The CDR3 coding sequence is TGTGCCATCAGTGAGTCCCCGGGACAGGGGGGATATGGCTACACCTTC. Its protein is CAISESPGQGGYGYTF. The chain joins TRBV10-3 to TRBJ1-2, with TRBD1 matching over 11 bases. CDR3 length: 16 residues. V lost 0 bases to trimming and J lost 5 bases; unmatched junction nucleotides: 5. CDR1 ENHRY and CDR2 SYGVKD come from the germline V gene.

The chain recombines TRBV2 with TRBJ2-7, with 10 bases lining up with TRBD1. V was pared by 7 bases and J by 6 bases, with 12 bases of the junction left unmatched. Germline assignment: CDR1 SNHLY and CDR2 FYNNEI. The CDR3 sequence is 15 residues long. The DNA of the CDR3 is TGTGCCAGCACACTTGTCCGGGACAGGGGAGGCGAGCAGTACTTC. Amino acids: CASTLVRDRGGEQYF. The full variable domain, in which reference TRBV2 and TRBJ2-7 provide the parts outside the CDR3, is EPEVTQTPSHQVTQMGQEVILRCVPISNHLYFYWYRQILGQKVEFLVSFYNNEISEKSEIFDDQFSVERPDGSNFTLKIRSTKLEDSAMYFCASTLVRDRGGEQYFGPGTRLTVT.

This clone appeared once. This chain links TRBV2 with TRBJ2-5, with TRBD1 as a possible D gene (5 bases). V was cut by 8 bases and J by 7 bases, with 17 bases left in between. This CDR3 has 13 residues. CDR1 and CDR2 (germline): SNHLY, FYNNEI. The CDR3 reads CASFPIRQGTQYF. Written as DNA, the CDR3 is TGTGCCAGCTTCCCGATACGCCAGGGGACCCAGTACTTC. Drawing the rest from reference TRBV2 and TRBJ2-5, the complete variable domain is EPEVTQTPSHQVTQMGQEVILRCVPISNHLYFYWYRQILGQKVEFLVSFYNNEISEKSEIFDDQFSVERPDGSNFTLKIRSTKLEDSAMYFCASFPIRQGTQYFGPGTRLLVL.

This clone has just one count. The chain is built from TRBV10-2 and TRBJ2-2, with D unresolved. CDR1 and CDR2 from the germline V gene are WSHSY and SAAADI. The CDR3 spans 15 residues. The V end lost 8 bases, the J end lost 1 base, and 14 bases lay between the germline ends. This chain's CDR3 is CASQLMGGNTGELFF. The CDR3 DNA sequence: TGCGCCAGCCAGTTGATGGGCGGGAACACCGGGGAGCTGTTTTTT.

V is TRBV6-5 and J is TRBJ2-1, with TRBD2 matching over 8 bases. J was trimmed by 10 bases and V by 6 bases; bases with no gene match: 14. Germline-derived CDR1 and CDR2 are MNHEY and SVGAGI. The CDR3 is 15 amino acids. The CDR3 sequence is CASSRGLAGGEEQFF. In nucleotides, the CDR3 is TGTGCCAGCAGCAGAGGACTAGCCGGGGGAGAGGAGCAGTTCTTC.

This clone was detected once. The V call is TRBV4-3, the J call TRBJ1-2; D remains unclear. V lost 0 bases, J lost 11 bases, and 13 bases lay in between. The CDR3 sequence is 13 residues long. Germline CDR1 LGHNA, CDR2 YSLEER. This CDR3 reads CASSQERRSSYTF. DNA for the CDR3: TGCGCCAGCAGCCAAGAGAGGAGATCTTCGTACACCTTC.

CDR3 in amino acids: CASSPRDGANYGYTF. The CDR3 DNA is TGTGCCAGCAGCCCCCGGGACGGAGCTAACTATGGCTACACCTTC. The rearrangement uses TRBV5-5 and TRBJ1-2; D is possibly TRBD1 (5 bases). Trimming cost V 4 bases and J 0 bases, with 13 bases left between them. The germline V gene encodes CDR1 SGHKS and CDR2 YYEKEE (reference sequence). This CDR3 contains 15 residues.

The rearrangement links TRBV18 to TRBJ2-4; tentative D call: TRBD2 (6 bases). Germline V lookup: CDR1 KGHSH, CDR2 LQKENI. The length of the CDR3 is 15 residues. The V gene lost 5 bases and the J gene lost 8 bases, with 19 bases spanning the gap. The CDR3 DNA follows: TGTGCCAGCTCAGCGAGGAGGGGCTTTCCGGACATTCAGTACTTC. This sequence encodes CASSARRGFPDIQYF.

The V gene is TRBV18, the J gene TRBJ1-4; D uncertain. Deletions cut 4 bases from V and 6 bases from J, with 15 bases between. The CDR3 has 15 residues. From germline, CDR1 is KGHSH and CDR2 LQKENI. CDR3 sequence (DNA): TGTGCCAGCTCACTGAACAGCATAAAGGATGAAAAACTGTTTTTT. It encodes CASSLNSIKDEKLFF.

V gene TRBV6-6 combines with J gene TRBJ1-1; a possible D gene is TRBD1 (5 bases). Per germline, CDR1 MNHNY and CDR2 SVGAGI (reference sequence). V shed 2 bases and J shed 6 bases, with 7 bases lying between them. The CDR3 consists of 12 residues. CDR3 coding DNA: TGTGCCAGCAGTTACCGGGACTCTGAAGCTTTCTTT. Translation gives CASSYRDSEAFF.

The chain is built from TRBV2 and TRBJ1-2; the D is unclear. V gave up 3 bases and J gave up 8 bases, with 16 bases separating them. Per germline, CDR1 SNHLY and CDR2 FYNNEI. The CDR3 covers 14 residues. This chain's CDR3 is CASSDEGRLGGYTF. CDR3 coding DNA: TGTGCCAGCAGTGACGAAGGACGACTGGGGGGCTACACCTTC.

CDR3 amino acids: CASSENSWGSYNEQFF. The CDR3 nucleotides read TGCGCCAGCAGTGAGAACAGTTGGGGGTCCTACAATGAGCAGTTCTTC. The rearrangement links TRBV10-1 to TRBJ2-1; D may match TRBD1 or TRBD2 (5 bases each). V gave up 2 bases and J gave up 1 base, with 12 bases separating them. Germline CDR1 is WNHNN and CDR2 is SYGVQD (reference sequence). This CDR3 contains 16 residues.

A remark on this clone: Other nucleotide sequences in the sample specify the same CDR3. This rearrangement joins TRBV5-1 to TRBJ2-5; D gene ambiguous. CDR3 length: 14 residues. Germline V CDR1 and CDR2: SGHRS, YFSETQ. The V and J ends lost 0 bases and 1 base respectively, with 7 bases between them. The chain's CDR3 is CASSLGGAQETQYF. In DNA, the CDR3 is TGCGCCAGCAGCTTGGGCGGAGCCCAAGAGACCCAGTACTTC.

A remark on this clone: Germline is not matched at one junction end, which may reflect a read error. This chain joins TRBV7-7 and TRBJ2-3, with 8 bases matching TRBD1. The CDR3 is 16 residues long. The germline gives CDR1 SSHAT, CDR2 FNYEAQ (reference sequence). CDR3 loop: CASSPDRGLSTDTQYF. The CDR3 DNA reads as TGTGCTAGCAGCCCTGACAGGGGTTTGTCCACAGATACGCAGTATTTT.

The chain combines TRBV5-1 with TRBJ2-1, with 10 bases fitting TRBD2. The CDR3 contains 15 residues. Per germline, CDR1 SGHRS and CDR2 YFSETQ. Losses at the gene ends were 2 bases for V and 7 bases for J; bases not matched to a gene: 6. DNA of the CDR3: TGCGCCAGCAGCTTTTGGGCTAGCGGGAGAAATGAGCAGTTCTTC. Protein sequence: CASSFWASGRNEQFF.

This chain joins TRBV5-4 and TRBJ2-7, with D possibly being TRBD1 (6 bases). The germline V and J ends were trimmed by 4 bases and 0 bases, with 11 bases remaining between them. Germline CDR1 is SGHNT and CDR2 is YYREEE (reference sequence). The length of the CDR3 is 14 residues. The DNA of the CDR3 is TGTGCCAGCAGCGTGGGGGCCAGCTCCTACGAGCAGTACTTC. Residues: CASSVGASSYEQYF.

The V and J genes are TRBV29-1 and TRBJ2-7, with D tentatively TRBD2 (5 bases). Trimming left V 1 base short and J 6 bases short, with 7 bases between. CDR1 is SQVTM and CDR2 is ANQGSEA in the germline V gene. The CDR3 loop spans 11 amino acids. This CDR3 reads CSVEVGSEQYF. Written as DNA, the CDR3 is TGCAGCGTTGAAGTAGGGAGCGAGCAGTACTTC.